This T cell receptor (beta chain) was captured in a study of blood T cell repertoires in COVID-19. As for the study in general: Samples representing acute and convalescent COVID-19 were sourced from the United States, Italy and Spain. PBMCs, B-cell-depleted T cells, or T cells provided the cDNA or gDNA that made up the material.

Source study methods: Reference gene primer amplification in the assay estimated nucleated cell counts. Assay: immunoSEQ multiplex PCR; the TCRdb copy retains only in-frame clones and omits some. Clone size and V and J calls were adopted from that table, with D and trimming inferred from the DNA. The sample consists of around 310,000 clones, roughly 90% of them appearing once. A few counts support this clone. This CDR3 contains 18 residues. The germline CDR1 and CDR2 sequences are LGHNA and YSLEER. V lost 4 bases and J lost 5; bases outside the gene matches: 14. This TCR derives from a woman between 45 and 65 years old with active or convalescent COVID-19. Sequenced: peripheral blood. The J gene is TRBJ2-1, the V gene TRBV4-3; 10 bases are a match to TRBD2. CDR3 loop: CASSPHSSLTSGDNEQFF. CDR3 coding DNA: TGCGCCAGCAGCCCTCATTCCTCTTTAACTAGCGGGGACAATGAGCAGTTCTTC.